The 17 T cell receptor beta chains given below trace back to one sample, sequenced in a study of CD8 T cells in Susac syndrome. A quantity of roughly 0.5 to 1 ug RNA underwent reverse transcription using random hexamers. TCRdb re-called the immunoSEQ multiplex PCR reads with MiXCR, one entry per CDR3 protein. The sample has under 200,000 distinct CDR3 sequences, 85% to 95% seen once. The sequencing sample was made of CD8+ T cells from PBMCs. The receptors come from a human donor with multiple sclerosis.

This sequence joins TRBV2 and TRBJ1-1; no reliable D call. The CDR3 has 10 residues. Per germline, CDR1 SNHLY and CDR2 FYNNEI. V was trimmed by 4 bases and J by 7 bases, leaving 4 bases between them. CDR3 sequence: CASSGGEAFF. The CDR3 DNA reads TGTGCCAGCAGTGGGGGTGAAGCTTTCTTT. The whole variable domain, remainder taken from reference TRBV2 and TRBJ1-1, is EPEVTQTPSHQVTQMGQEVILRCVPISNHLYFYWYRQILGQKVEFLVSFYNNEISEKSEIFDDQFSVERPDGSNFTLKIRSTKLEDSAMYFCASSGGEAFFGQGTRLTVV.

This rearrangement joins TRBV27 to TRBJ2-7, with 8 bases identical to TRBD1. The J segment lost 3 bases and the V segment lost 0 bases, leaving 7 bases of the junction unmatched. CDR3 length: 16 residues. In germline, CDR1 is MNHEY, CDR2 SMNVEV (reference sequence). As DNA, the CDR3 is TGTGCCAGCAGTTTATCCGCCGGCAGGGGGCTCTACGAGCAGTACTTC. It codes for CASSLSAGRGLYEQYF.

This clonotype was observed once. The chain couples TRBV29-1 to TRBJ2-1; 7 positions match TRBD2. Looked up from germline, CDR1 is SQVTM and CDR2 is ANQGSEA. The trim removed 5 bases at V and 0 bases at J, leaving 4 bases unmatched. This CDR3 has 14 residues. CDR3 loop: CSVTGGPSYNEQFF. In DNA, the CDR3 is TGCAGCGTTACGGGGGGACCCTCCTACAATGAGCAGTTCTTC.

V usage is TRBV27 and J usage is TRBJ2-7; D not certain. The V and J ends lost 6 bases and 4 bases respectively, with 10 bases between them. The CDR3 extends over 12 amino acids. The germline V gene encodes CDR1 MNHEY and CDR2 SMNVEV (reference sequence). This CDR3 reads CASSNDMYEQYF. As DNA, the CDR3 is TGTGCCAGCAGCAACGACATGTACGAGCAGTACTTC.

The rearrangement links TRBV19 to TRBJ2-7; D not resolved. The length of the CDR3 is 14 residues. The V gene's germline CDR1 is LNHDA and CDR2 SQIVND (reference sequence). The V and J ends lost 3 bases and 1 base respectively, with 10 bases between them. The CDR3 sequence is CASSISGQSYEQYF. CDR3 nucleotides: TGTGCCAGTAGTATTTCTGGCCAGTCCTACGAGCAGTACTTC.

The V call is TRBV27, the J call TRBJ1-2; maybe TRBD1 (5 bases). V lost 0 bases and J 4 bases, leaving 9 bases between the germline ends. This CDR3 contains 14 residues. The germline V gene has CDR1 MNHEY and CDR2 SMNVEV (reference sequence). DNA of the CDR3: TGTGCCAGCAGTTTATCGCCAGGGAGCTATGGCTACACCTTC. This codes for CASSLSPGSYGYTF.

The rearrangement links TRBV29-1 to TRBJ1-2; D uncertain. The germline V gene encodes CDR1 SQVTM and CDR2 ANQGSEA. The germline V and J ends were trimmed by 4 bases and 8 bases, with 11 bases remaining between them. This CDR3 contains 11 residues. For the CDR3, the DNA is TGCAGCGTTGTAAAGGAATCCGGCTACACCTTC. Its protein product is CSVVKESGYTF.

The V call is TRBV5-6, the J call TRBJ1-1, with D hard to call. Germline V gene lookup returns CDR1 SGHDT and CDR2 YYEEEE. Deletions cut 2 bases from V and 1 base from J, with 3 bases between. The CDR3 length is 12 residues. The CDR3 spells CASSFQNTEAFF. In DNA form, the CDR3 reads TGTGCCAGCAGCTTCCAGAACACTGAAGCTTTCTTT.

The chain links TRBV6-2 or TRBV6-3 to TRBJ2-1; 8 bases fit TRBD1. The CDR3 length is 13 residues. Germline lookup yields CDR1 MNHEY and CDR2 SVGEGT. Trimming took 4 bases from V and 7 from J; bases not matched to a gene: 3. The CDR3 region is CASSLTGVNEQFF. CDR3 sequence (DNA): TGTGCCAGCAGTTTGACAGGGGTAAATGAGCAGTTCTTC.

V is TRBV20-1 and J is TRBJ2-7; TRBD2 agrees at 12 bases. Per germline, CDR1 DFQATT and CDR2 SNEGSKA (reference sequence). V lost 6 bases to trimming and J lost 3 bases; unmatched junction nucleotides: 15. The CDR3 runs 17 residues. The CDR3 sequence: CSARTSGTNSEFYEQYF. The CDR3 bases are TGCAGTGCCCGGACTAGCGGGACTAATTCCGAGTTCTACGAGCAGTACTTC.

This chain joins TRBV27 and TRBJ2-2; 8 bases map to TRBD2. The CDR3 is made up of 18 amino acids. Trimming cost V 5 bases and J 5 bases; bases outside gene matches: 16. Germline V gene sequence: CDR1 MNHEY, CDR2 SMNVEV (reference sequence). The CDR3 bases are TGTGCCAGCAGTGAGCTAGCCGGGAGGGCCATTGGGACCGGGGAGCTGTTTTTT. Protein sequence: CASSELAGRAIGTGELFF.

The chain combines TRBV15 with TRBJ2-6; tentatively, D is TRBD1 (6 bases). The germline V and J ends were trimmed by 6 bases and 1 base, with 16 bases remaining between them. This CDR3 contains 17 residues. Germline CDR1 LNHNV, CDR2 YYDKDF (reference sequence). CDR3 DNA: TGTGCCACCAGATTGGCAGGGGAGCGATCTGGGGCCAACGTCCTGACTTTC. Its translation is CATRLAGERSGANVLTF.

With respect to this clonotype: The germline gene is not matched at one end of the junction; a read error may be the cause. J is TRBJ2-1 and V is TRBV2; D gene ambiguous. The CDR3 sequence is 12 residues long. In germline, CDR1 is SNHLY, CDR2 FYNNEI. CDR3 loop: CASREDTPEQFF. For the CDR3, the DNA is TGTGCCAGCAGAGAAGACACCCCGGAGCAGTTCTTC.

This chain links TRBV19 with TRBJ2-1, with 7 bases that match TRBD1. The J segment lost 3 bases and the V segment lost 4 bases, leaving 12 bases of the junction unmatched. Germline V lookup: CDR1 LNHDA, CDR2 SQIVND (reference sequence). This CDR3 region has 17 residues. CDR3: CASSTHEGAWVYNEQFF. CDR3 in DNA: TGTGCCAGTAGTACTCATGAGGGGGCTTGGGTCTACAATGAGCAGTTCTTC.

This clonotype came up once. The chain recombines TRBV28 with TRBJ2-7; TRBD1 matches 7 bases. This CDR3 is built from 13 residues. Germline V gene sequence: CDR1 MDHEN, CDR2 SYDVKM. V lost 7 bases to trimming and J lost 2 bases; unmatched junction nucleotides: 5. The CDR3 nucleotides are TGTGCCAGCACTCCCGGGACAGCCTACGAGCAGTACTTC. Its translation: CASTPGTAYEQYF.

The chain links TRBV29-1 to TRBJ2-7; 9 positions agree with TRBD1. Per the germline V gene, CDR1 is SQVTM and CDR2 is ANQGSEA. The CDR3 is made up of 13 amino acids. The junction had 7 bases not matched to a gene; V was cut back by 7 bases and J by 3 bases. For the CDR3, the DNA is TGCAGCGCAGACAGGGGACAGGGCTACGAGCAGTACTTC. Translated, it gives CSADRGQGYEQYF.

The chain combines TRBV11-2 with TRBJ2-7; D unclear. The ends were cut back, 2 bases at V and 9 bases at J, with 8 bases in the middle. Germline V gene lookup returns CDR1 SGHAT and CDR2 FQNNGV. This CDR3 spans 11 amino acids. For the CDR3, the DNA is TGTGCCAGCAGCTTAATCCTCGGGCAGTACTTC. Translating it yields CASSLILGQYF.